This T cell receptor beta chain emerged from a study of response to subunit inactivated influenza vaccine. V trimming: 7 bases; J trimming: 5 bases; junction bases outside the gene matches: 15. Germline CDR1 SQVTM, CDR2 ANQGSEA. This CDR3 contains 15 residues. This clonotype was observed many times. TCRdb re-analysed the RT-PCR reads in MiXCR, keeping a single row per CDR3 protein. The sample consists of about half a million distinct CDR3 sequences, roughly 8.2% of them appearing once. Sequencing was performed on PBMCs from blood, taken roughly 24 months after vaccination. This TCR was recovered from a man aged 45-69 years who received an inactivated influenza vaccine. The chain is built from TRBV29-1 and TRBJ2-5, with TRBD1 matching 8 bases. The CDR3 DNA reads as TGCAGCGCAGAAGACAGGGGCCAGGGCCCGGAGACCCAGTACTTC. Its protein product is CSAEDRGQGPETQYF. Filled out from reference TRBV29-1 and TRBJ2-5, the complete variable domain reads SAVISQKPSRDICQRGTSLTIQCQVDSQVTMMFWYRQQPGQSLTLIATANQGSEATYESGFVIDKFPISRPNLTFSTLTVSNMSPEDSSIYLCSAEDRGQGPETQYFGPGTRLLVL.